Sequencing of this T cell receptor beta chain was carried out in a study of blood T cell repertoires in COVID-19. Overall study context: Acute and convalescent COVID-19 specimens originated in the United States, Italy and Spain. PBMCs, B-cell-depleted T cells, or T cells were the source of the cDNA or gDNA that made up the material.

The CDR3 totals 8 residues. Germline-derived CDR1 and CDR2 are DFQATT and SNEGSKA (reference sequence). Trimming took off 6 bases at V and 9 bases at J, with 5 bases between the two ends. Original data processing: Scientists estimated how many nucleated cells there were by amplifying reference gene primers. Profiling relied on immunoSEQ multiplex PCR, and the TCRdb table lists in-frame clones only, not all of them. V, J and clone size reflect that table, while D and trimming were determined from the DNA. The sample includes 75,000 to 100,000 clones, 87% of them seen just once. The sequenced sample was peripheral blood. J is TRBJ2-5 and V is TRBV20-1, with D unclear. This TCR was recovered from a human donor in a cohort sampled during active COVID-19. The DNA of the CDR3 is TGCAGTGCGGCGGCCCAGTACTTC. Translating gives CSAAAQYF.